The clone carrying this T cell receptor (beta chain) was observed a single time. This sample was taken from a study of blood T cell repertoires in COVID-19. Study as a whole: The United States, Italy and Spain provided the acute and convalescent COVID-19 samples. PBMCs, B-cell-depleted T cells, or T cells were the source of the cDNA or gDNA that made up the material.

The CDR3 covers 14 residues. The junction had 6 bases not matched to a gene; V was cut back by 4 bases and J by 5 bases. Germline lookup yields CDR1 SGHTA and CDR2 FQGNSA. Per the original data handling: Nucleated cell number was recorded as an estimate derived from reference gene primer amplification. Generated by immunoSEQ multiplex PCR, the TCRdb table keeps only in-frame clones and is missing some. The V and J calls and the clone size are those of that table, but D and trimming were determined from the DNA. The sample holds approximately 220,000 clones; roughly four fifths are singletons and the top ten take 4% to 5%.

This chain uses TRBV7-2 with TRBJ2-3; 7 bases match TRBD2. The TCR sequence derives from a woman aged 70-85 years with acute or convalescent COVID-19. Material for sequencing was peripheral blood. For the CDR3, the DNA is TGTGCCAGCAGCTCGCTAGCGGTAAGAGATACGCAGTATTTT. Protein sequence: CASSSLAVRDTQYF.